This T cell receptor (beta chain) was sequenced during a study of T-cell memory formation after mild COVID-19. Deletions cut 7 bases from V and 3 bases from J, with 10 bases between. Germline V gene data show CDR1 as SNHLY and CDR2 as FYNNEI. The CDR3 has 13 residues. Study outcomes and limitations: Some responding clones appeared in pre-infection memory, suggesting cross-reactive memory joined. Among contracting clones, CD4+ were mainly CM/EM and CD8+ enriched in EMRA. Clones contracting over day 15 to 85 were CD4/CD8 balanced, with later expanders leaning CD4+.

Using constant-segment primers, 5'RACE produced TCR alpha and TCR beta cDNA libraries carrying sample barcodes and UMIs. TCRdb called the 5' RACE reads again in MiXCR, with one record for every CDR3 protein. Of around 470,000 distinct CDR3 sequences in the sample, around 20% were seen once. In the case of this clonotype: What it recognizes is unknown.

The chain recombines TRBV2 with TRBJ2-1, with TRBD1 as a possible D gene (6 bases). Sequenced sample: PBMCs or a T cell subset sorted from them (not recorded which). The sequence was obtained from an adult woman who had mild COVID-19 (a few samples of this study predate the infection). Cell type and time point are not known. The CDR3 DNA follows: TGTGCCAGCAAGGGGGACCTCTACAATGAGCAGTTCTTC. It encodes CASKGDLYNEQFF.